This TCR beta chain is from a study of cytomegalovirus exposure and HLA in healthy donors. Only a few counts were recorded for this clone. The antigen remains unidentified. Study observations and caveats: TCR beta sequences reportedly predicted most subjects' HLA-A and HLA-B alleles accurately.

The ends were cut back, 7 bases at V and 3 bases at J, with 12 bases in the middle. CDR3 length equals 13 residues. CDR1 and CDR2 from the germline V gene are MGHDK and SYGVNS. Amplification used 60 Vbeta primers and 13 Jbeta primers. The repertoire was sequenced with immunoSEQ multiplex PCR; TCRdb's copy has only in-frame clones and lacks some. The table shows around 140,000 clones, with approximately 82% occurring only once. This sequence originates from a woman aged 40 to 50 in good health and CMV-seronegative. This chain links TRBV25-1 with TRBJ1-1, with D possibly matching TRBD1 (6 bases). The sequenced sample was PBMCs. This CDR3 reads CASNFPGDTEAFF. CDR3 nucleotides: TGTGCCAGCAATTTTCCAGGGGACACTGAAGCTTTCTTT. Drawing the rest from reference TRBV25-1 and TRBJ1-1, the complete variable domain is EADIYQTPRYLVIGTGKKITLECSQTMGHDKMYWYQQDPGMELHLIHYSYGVNSTEKGDLSSESTVSRIRTEHFPLTLESARPSHTSQYLCASNFPGDTEAFFGQGTRLTVV.